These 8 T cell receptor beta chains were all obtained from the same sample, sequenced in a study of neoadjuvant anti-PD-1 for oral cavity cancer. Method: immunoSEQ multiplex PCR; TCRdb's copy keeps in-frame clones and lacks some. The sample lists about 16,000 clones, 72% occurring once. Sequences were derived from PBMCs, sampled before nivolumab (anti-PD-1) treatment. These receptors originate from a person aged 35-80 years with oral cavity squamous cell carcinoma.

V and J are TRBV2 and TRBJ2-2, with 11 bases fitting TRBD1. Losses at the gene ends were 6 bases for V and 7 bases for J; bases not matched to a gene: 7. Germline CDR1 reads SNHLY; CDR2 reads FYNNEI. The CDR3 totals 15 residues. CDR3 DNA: TGTGCCAGCAGAGTGGACAGGGGGCCAGGCGGGGAGCTGTTTTTT. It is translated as CASRVDRGPGGELFF. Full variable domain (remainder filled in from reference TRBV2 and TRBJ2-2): EPEVTQTPSHQVTQMGQEVILRCVPISNHLYFYWYRQILGQKVEFLVSFYNNEISEKSEIFDDQFSVERPDGSNFTLKIRSTKLEDSAMYFCASRVDRGPGGELFFGEGSRLTVL.

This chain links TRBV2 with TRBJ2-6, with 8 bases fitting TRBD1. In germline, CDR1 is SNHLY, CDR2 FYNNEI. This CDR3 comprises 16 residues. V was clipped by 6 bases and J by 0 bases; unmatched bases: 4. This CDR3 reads CASRDRDSSGANVLTF. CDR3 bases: TGTGCCAGCAGGGACAGGGATTCCTCTGGGGCCAACGTCCTGACTTTC.

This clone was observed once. In DNA, the CDR3 is TGCGCCAGCAGTACGGGACTAGCGGAGATCTACGAGCAGTACTTC. It specifies CASSTGLAEIYEQYF. This sequence joins TRBV5-1 and TRBJ2-7, with 11 positions matching TRBD2. With 5 bases clipped from V and 3 bases from J, the junction kept 7 bases outside the gene matches. Germline CDR1 SGHRS, CDR2 YFSETQ. The length of the CDR3 is 15 residues.

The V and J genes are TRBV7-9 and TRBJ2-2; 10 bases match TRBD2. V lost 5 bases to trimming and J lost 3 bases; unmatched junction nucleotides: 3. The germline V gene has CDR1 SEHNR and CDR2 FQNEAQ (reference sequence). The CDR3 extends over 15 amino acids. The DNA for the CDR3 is TGTGCCAGCAGCCAGGGACTAGCGTACACCGGGGAGCTGTTTTTT. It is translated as CASSQGLAYTGELFF.

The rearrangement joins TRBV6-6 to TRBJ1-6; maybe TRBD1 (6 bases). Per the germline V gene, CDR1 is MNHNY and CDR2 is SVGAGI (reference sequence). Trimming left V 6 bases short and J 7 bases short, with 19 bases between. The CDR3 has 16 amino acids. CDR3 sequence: CASSHDGQPGNSPLHF. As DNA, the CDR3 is TGTGCCAGCAGCCATGACGGACAGCCGGGAAATTCACCCCTCCACTTT.

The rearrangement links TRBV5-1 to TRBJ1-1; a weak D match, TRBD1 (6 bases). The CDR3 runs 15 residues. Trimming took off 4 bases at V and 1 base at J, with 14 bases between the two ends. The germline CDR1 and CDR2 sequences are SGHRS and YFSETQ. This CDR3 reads CASSLGGTPNTEAFF. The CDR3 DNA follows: TGCGCCAGCAGCCTGGGGGGGACACCGAACACTGAAGCTTTCTTT.

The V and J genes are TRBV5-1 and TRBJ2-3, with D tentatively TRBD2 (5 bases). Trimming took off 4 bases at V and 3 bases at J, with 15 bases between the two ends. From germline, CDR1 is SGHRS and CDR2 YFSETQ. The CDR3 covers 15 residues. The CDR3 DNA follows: TGCGCCAGCAGCCCAACCGTCGGGGATACAGATACGCAGTATTTT. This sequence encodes CASSPTVGDTDTQYF.

This CDR3 reads CASSLGDPLRFF. CDR3 bases: TGTGCCAGCAGCTTGGGAGACCCCCTTAGGTTCTTT. The chain combines TRBV11-1 with TRBJ1-1; D unclear. V lost 3 bases, J lost 14 bases, and 16 bases lay in between. CDR1 is SGHAT, CDR2 FQDESV, per germline (reference sequence). The CDR3 is 12 residues long.